What follows are 17 T cell receptor beta chains derived from one specimen sequenced in a study of shared clonotypes between healthy human individuals. The data were produced by immunoSEQ multiplex PCR, yet TCRdb's version contains in-frame clones alone and is incomplete. The sample contains 1.6 million or so clones, approximately 98.5% of which appear only once. The sequenced sample was naive CD4+ T cells sorted from blood. The subset: CD45RA+ positively selected. These TCRs come from a man aged 25 to 45 in good health.

The chain links TRBV5-1 to TRBJ1-2, with 9 bases fitting TRBD1. The CDR3 spans 13 residues. Germline V lookup: CDR1 SGHRS, CDR2 YFSETQ. The ends lost 3 bases at V and 3 bases at J; junction bases unmatched: 0. In DNA, the CDR3 is TGCGCCAGCAGCTGGACAGGGGACTATGGCTACACCTTC. It specifies CASSWTGDYGYTF.

This clone occurred once. This chain's CDR3 is CASSIPPDNEQYF. For the CDR3, the DNA is TGTGCCAGTAGTATCCCCCCTGATAACGAGCAGTACTTC. The chain employs TRBV19 and TRBJ2-5; no clear D. The J call may be incorrect, as the DNA end agrees better with TRBJ2-7. CDR3 length: 13 residues. CDR1 LNHDA and CDR2 SQIVND come from the germline V gene (reference sequence).

V is TRBV27 and J is TRBJ1-2; 10 positions agree with TRBD1. The V gene's germline CDR1 is MNHEY and CDR2 SMNVEV (reference sequence). J was trimmed by 4 bases and V by 3 bases; bases with no gene match: 2. The CDR3 is 14 amino acids. CDR3 protein: CASSFGTGVYGYTF. CDR3 DNA sequence: TGTGCCAGCAGTTTCGGGACAGGGGTCTATGGCTACACCTTC.

The J gene is TRBJ1-4, the V gene TRBV5-1, with D unresolved. The CDR3 has 15 amino acids. Germline CDR1 and CDR2: SGHRS and YFSETQ. V gave up 0 bases and J gave up 5 bases, with 11 bases separating them. The CDR3 DNA reads TGCGCCAGCAGCTTGGGCTCCCTGGAGAATGAAAAACTGTTTTTT. It is translated as CASSLGSLENEKLFF.

The J gene is TRBJ2-2, the V gene TRBV19; D gene unclear. The CDR3 has 16 amino acids. The germline V gene has CDR1 LNHDA and CDR2 SQIVND (reference sequence). Trimming stripped 4 bases from V and 4 bases from J, with 16 bases between. CDR3: CASSTLIGRGTGELFF. CDR3 DNA sequence: TGTGCCAGTAGTACTTTAATCGGGCGCGGCACCGGGGAGCTGTTTTTT. Complete variable domain (other parts from reference TRBV19 and TRBJ2-2): DGGITQSPKYLFRKEGQNVTLSCEQNLNHDAMYWYRQDPGQGLRLIYYSQIVNDFQKGDIAEGYSVSREKKESFPLTVTSAQKNPTAFYLCASSTLIGRGTGELFFGEGSRLTVL.

The chain is built from TRBV2 and TRBJ2-3; 9 bases are a match to TRBD2. CDR3 length: 15 amino acids. CDR1 and CDR2 from the germline V gene are SNHLY and FYNNEI. With V trimmed by 10 bases and J by 2 bases, 10 bases remained unmatched. The CDR3 region has the DNA TGTGCCATCCTGAGCGGGAGGACCCTCACAGATACGCAGTATTTT. Residues: CAILSGRTLTDTQYF.

The gene calls are TRBV29-1 and TRBJ1-2; 9 bases are shared with TRBD1. The trim removed 7 bases at V and 6 bases at J, leaving 9 bases unmatched. Germline V gives CDR1 SQVTM, CDR2 ANQGSEA. The CDR3 length is 13 residues. DNA for the CDR3: TGCAGCGCAGCGGGACAGGGTAAAAATGGCTACACCTTC. It translates to CSAAGQGKNGYTF.

CDR3 nucleotide sequence: TGTGCCAGTAGTCTGTCGAGCGGGGGAACCTACGAGCAGTACTTC. This translates into CASSLSSGGTYEQYF. This chain uses TRBV19 with TRBJ2-7; 8 bases are a match to TRBD2. Germline V gives CDR1 LNHDA, CDR2 SQIVND (reference sequence). With 5 bases clipped from V and 2 bases from J, the junction kept 8 bases outside the gene matches. The CDR3 spans 15 residues.

The genes are TRBV5-4 and TRBJ2-5; 14 nucleotides match TRBD2. CDR1 and CDR2 from the germline V gene are SGHNT and YYREEE (reference sequence). Trimming cost V 3 bases and J 3 bases; bases outside gene matches: 4. The CDR3 loop spans 16 amino acids. CDR3 residues: CASSSRLAGGKETQYF. The CDR3 bases are TGTGCCAGCAGCTCCAGACTAGCGGGAGGGAAAGAGACCCAGTACTTC.

The CDR3 sequence is CASSLTQLNEKLFF. The CDR3 DNA reads as TGTGCCAGCAGCTTGACACAGCTAAATGAAAAACTGTTTTTT. The V and J genes are TRBV11-2 and TRBJ1-4; no reliable D call. V gave up 3 bases and J gave up 5 bases, with 10 bases separating them. Germline CDR1 is SGHAT and CDR2 is FQNNGV. The CDR3 has 14 amino acids.

On this clone: Other DNA sequences in this sample translate to the same CDR3. The V gene is TRBV28, the J gene TRBJ2-1; D gene ambiguous. The CDR3 has 13 residues. Germline V gives CDR1 MDHEN, CDR2 SYDVKM. V lost 8 bases and J 0 bases, leaving 8 bases between the germline ends. CDR3 coding DNA: TGTGCCAGCGGGCTATCCTCCTACAATGAGCAGTTCTTC. This codes for CASGLSSYNEQFF.

This clone was picked up one time. The genes are TRBV5-5 and TRBJ2-3; 8 positions match TRBD2. Germline V gene lookup returns CDR1 SGHKS and CDR2 YYEKEE (reference sequence). The CDR3 has 15 residues. The ends lost 5 bases at V and 2 bases at J; junction bases unmatched: 7. This CDR3 reads CASRPPGLDTDTQYF. The CDR3 bases are TGTGCCAGCAGGCCACCGGGACTAGACACAGATACGCAGTATTTT.

This clone was recorded once. The V call is TRBV7-9, the J call TRBJ1-2; D unclear. Germline V gives CDR1 SEHNR, CDR2 FQNEAQ (reference sequence). This CDR3 spans 12 amino acids. V was pared by 8 bases and J by 4 bases, with 11 bases between. CDR3 nucleotide sequence: TGTGCCAGCGTCCGGGAGTTCTATGGCTACACCTTC. Protein: CASVREFYGYTF.

This chain links TRBV7-8 with TRBJ1-5; possible D gene TRBD1, 5 bases. Germline CDR1 and CDR2: SGHVS and FQNEAQ. This CDR3 contains 18 residues. V was clipped by 2 bases and J by 6 bases, with 23 bases between them. CDR3: CASSLSGHHFILGQPQHF. DNA for the CDR3: TGTGCCAGCAGCTTAAGCGGACACCATTTCATATTGGGTCAGCCCCAGCATTTT.

As concerns this clone: The sample carries other DNA sequences with the same CDR3. V usage is TRBV5-1 and J usage is TRBJ2-5; weak D call: TRBD1 (5 bases). Trimming took off 3 bases at V and 0 bases at J, with 9 bases between the two ends. This CDR3 has 14 amino acids. The germline V gene encodes CDR1 SGHRS and CDR2 YFSETQ. The CDR3 region has the DNA TGCGCCAGCAGCTCTCAGGGTTACCAAGAGACCCAGTACTTC. Amino acids: CASSSQGYQETQYF.

In DNA, the CDR3 is TGTGCCAGCAGCAATTTAGCGGGAGCGGGCATTCAGTACTTC. It translates to CASSNLAGAGIQYF. J is TRBJ2-4 and V is TRBV7-2; 9 nucleotides match TRBD2. J gave up 9 bases and V 5 bases, and 8 bases lay outside the gene matches. The CDR3 extends over 14 amino acids. CDR1 and CDR2 (germline): SGHTA, FQGNSA. Filled out from reference TRBV7-2 and TRBJ2-4, the complete variable domain reads GAGVSQSPSNKVTEKGKDVELRCDPISGHTALYWYRQSLGQGLEFLIYFQGNSAPDKSGLPSDRFSAERTGGSVSTLTIQRTQQEDSAVYLCASSNLAGAGIQYFGAGTRLSVL.

The chain recombines TRBV11-1 with TRBJ1-1; possible D gene TRBD1, 5 bases. The germline V gene has CDR1 SGHAT and CDR2 FQDESV (reference sequence). Deletions cut 4 bases from V and 1 base from J, with 7 bases between. The CDR3 covers 13 residues. Here the CDR3 reads CASSSQENTEAFF. The CDR3 DNA reads TGTGCCAGCAGCTCACAGGAGAACACTGAAGCTTTCTTT.